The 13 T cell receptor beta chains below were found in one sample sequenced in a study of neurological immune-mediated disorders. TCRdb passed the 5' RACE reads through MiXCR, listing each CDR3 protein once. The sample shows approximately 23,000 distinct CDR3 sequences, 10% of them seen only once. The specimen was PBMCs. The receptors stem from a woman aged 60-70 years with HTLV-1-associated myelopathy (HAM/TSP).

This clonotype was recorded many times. DNA for the CDR3: TGCAGTGCTAGTGGTCTAAACGACCAGCCCCAGCATTTT. It codes for CSASGLNDQPQHF. The rearrangement uses TRBV20-1 and TRBJ1-5, with no clear D. V lost 3 bases and J lost 7, with 13 bases in between. In germline, CDR1 is DFQATT, CDR2 SNEGSKA (reference sequence). The CDR3 sequence is 13 residues long.

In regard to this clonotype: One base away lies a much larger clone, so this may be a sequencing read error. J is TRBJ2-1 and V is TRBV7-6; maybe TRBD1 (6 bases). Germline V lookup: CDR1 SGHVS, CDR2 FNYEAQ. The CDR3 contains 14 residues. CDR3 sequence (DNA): TGTACCAGCCGCTCGCTACAGGGTTACAATGAGCAGTTCTTC. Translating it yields CTSRSLQGYNEQFF.

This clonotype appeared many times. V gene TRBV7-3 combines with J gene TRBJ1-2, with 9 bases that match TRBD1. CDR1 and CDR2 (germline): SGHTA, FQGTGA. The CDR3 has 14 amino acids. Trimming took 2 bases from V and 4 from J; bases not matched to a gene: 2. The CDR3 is CASSLGDRVYGYTF. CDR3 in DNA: TGTGCCAGCAGCTTAGGGGACAGGGTCTATGGCTACACCTTC.

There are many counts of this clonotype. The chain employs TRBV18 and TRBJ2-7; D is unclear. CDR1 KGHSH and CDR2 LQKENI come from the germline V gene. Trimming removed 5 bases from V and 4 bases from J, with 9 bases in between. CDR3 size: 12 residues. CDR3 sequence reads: CASSINNYEQYF. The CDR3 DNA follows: TGTGCCAGCTCAATCAACAATTACGAGCAGTACTTC.

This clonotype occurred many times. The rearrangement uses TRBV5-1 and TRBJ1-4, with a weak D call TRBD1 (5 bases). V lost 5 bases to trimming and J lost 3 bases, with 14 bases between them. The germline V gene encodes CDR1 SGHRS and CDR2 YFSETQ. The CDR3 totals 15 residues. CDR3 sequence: CASSFVGGSNEKLFF. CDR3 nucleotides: TGCGCCAGCAGTTTCGTGGGGGGGTCTAATGAAAAACTGTTTTTT. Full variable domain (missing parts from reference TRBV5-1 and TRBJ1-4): KAGVTQTPRYLIKTRGQQVTLSCSPISGHRSVSWYQQTPGQGLQFLFEYFSETQRNKGNFPGRFSGRQFSNSRSEMNVSTLELGDSALYLCASSFVGGSNEKLFFGSGTQLSVL.

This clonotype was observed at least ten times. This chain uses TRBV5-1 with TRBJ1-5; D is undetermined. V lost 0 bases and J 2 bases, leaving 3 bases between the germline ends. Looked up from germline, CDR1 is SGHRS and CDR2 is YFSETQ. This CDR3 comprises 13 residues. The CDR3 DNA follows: TGCGCCAGCAGCTTGGTGGGCAATCAGCCCCAGCATTTT. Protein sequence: CASSLVGNQPQHF.

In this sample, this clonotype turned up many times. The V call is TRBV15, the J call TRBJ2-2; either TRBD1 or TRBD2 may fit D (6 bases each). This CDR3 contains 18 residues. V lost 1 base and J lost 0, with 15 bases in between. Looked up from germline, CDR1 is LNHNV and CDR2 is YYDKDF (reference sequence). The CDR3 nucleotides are TGTGCCACCAGCAGAGTCGGAGGGGGGAGGTCGAACACCGGGGAGCTGTTTTTT. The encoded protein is CATSRVGGGRSNTGELFF. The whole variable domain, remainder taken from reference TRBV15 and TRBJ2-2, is DAMVIQNPRYQVTQFGKPVTLSCSQTLNHNVMYWYQQKSSQAPKLLFHYYDKDFNNEADTPDNFQSRRPNTSFCFLDIRSPGLGDTAMYLCATSRVGGGRSNTGELFFGEGSRLTVL.

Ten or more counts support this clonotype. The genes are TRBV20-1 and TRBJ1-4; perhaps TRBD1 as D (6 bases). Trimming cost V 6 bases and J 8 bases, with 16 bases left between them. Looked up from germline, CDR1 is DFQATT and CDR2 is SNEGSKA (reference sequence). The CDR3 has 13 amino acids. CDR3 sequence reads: CSAGGGMTEKLFF. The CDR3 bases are TGCAGTGCAGGGGGGGGAATGACAGAAAAACTGTTTTTT.

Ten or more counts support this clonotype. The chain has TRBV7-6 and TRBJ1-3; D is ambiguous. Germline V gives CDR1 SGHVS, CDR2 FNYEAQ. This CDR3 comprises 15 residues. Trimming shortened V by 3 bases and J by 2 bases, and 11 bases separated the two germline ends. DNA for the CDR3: TGTGCCAGCAGCTTGTCCCCCCTGGCTGGAAACACCATATATTTT. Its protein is CASSLSPLAGNTIYF.

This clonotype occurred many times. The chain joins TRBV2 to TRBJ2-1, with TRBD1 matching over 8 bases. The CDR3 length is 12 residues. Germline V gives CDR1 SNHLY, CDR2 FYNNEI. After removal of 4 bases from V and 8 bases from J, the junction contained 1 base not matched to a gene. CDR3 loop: CASSAGGYEQFF. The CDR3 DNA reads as TGTGCCAGCAGTGCAGGGGGCTATGAGCAGTTCTTC.

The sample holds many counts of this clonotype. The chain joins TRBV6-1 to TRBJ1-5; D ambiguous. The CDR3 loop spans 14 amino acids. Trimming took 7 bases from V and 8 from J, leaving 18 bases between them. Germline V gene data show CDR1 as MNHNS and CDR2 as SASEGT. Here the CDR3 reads CASTPSRGEEPQHF. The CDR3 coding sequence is TGTGCCAGCACCCCTTCACGGGGAGAGGAGCCCCAGCATTTT.

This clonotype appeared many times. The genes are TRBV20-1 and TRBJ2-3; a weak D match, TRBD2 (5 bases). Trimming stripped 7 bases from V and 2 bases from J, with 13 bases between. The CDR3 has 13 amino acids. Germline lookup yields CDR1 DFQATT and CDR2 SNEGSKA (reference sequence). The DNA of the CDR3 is TGCAGTGTTGCGACTACCTCCACAGATACGCAGTATTTT. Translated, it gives CSVATTSTDTQYF.

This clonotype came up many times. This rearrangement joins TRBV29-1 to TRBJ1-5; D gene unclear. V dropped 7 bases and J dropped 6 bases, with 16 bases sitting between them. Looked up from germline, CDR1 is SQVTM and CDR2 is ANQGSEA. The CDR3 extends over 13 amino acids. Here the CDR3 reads CSARREVVQPQHF. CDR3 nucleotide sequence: TGCAGCGCAAGGAGGGAGGTGGTTCAGCCCCAGCATTTT.